This is a list of T cell receptor beta chains from one sample in a study of T cell responses to AZD1222 COVID-19 vaccine. This table comes from immunoSEQ multiplex PCR, and its TCRdb copy is limited to in-frame clones, with some not included. The table lists approximately 190,000 clones, roughly 93% of them singletons. Sequencing used peripheral blood, obtained on day 0 of AZD1222 vaccination. The receptors originated from an adult in good health. Each CDR3 is given with its conserved first and last residue. Each record gives: D gene, CDR3 length, J gene, clone size, V gene, CDR3 DNA, CDR3 protein. A D gene is named only where the DNA matches it firmly. Rows give clone size only sometimes, using once, few, many, or a class for an expanded clone.

d_gene: -; len: 11; j_gene: TRBJ2-7; abundance: -; v_gene: TRBV5-1; CDR3nt: TGCGCCAGCAGCTTGGAAAGTGAGCAGTACTTC; CDR3aa: CASSLESEQYF
d_gene: -; len: 15; j_gene: TRBJ2-3; abundance: -; v_gene: TRBV7-2; CDR3nt: TGTGCCAGCAGCTTAGTCCCCGTTGCGGGTCATACGCAGTATTTT; CDR3aa: CASSLVPVAGHTQYF
d_gene: TRBD1; len: 14; j_gene: TRBJ1-2; abundance: -; v_gene: TRBV14; CDR3nt: TGTGCCAGCAGCCCCTGGACAGGGTGGTATGGCTACACCTTC; CDR3aa: CASSPWTGWYGYTF
d_gene: -; len: 15; j_gene: TRBJ1-1; abundance: -; v_gene: TRBV3-1/TRBV3-2; CDR3nt: TGTGCCAGCAGCCAAGATTGGGCTCTGGGGACTGAAGCTTTCTTT; CDR3aa: CASSQDWALGTEAFF
d_gene: TRBD1; len: 14; j_gene: TRBJ1-5; abundance: -; v_gene: TRBV28; CDR3nt: TGTGCCAGCAGACAAGGGGGCGCGGGTCAGCCCCAGCATTTT; CDR3aa: CASRQGGAGQPQHF
d_gene: -; len: 13; j_gene: TRBJ1-5; abundance: -; v_gene: TRBV3-1/TRBV3-2; CDR3nt: TGTGCCAGCAGCCAAGTGGGGTACCAGCCCCAGCATTTT; CDR3aa: CASSQVGYQPQHF
d_gene: TRBD1; len: 16; j_gene: TRBJ1-4; abundance: -; v_gene: TRBV15; CDR3nt: TGTGCCACCAGCAGAGCTCCGGGACAGGGGAATGAAAAACTGTTTTTT; CDR3aa: CATSRAPGQGNEKLFF
d_gene: -; len: 15; j_gene: TRBJ2-3; abundance: -; v_gene: TRBV6-5; CDR3nt: TGTGCCAGCAGTTATAGCATACTCTACACAGATACGCAGTATTTT; CDR3aa: CASSYSILYTDTQYF
d_gene: -; len: 16; j_gene: TRBJ1-1; abundance: -; v_gene: TRBV6-2/TRBV6-3; CDR3nt: TGTGCCAGCAGTTACTCGGGGGGCCGCGTCCACACTGAAGCTTTCTTT; CDR3aa: CASSYSGGRVHTEAFF
d_gene: TRBD2; len: 14; j_gene: TRBJ2-7; abundance: -; v_gene: TRBV27; CDR3nt: TGTGCCAGCAGTGGAACAGCGGGGCTAAACGAGCAGTACTTC; CDR3aa: CASSGTAGLNEQYF
d_gene: TRBD2; len: 17; j_gene: TRBJ2-1; abundance: -; v_gene: TRBV6-6; CDR3nt: TGTGCCAGCAGTCCCAGGAACCCCGGGACTAGCGGGAGTGGGCAGTTCTTC; CDR3aa: CASSPRNPGTSGSGQFF
d_gene: -; len: 13; j_gene: TRBJ1-2; abundance: -; v_gene: TRBV6-5; CDR3nt: TGTGCCAGCAGTTACTCGATTAACTATGGCTACACCTTC; CDR3aa: CASSYSINYGYTF
d_gene: TRBD2; len: 16; j_gene: TRBJ2-7; abundance: -; v_gene: TRBV2; CDR3nt: TGTGCCAGCAGGGGGGGTATTAGCGGGAGATCGTACGAGCAGTACTTC; CDR3aa: CASRGGISGRSYEQYF
d_gene: -; len: 16; j_gene: TRBJ2-7; abundance: once; v_gene: TRBV27; CDR3nt: TGTGCCAGCAGTTCGATCGGACACCCCCTGACCTACGAGCAGTACTTC; CDR3aa: CASSSIGHPLTYEQYF
d_gene: TRBD2; len: 18; j_gene: TRBJ2-2; abundance: once; v_gene: TRBV7-2; CDR3nt: TGTGCCAGCAGTCCTACCGGGAGGCTAGCGGCGAACACCGGGGAGCTGTTTTTT; CDR3aa: CASSPTGRLAANTGELFF
d_gene: TRBD2; len: 13; j_gene: TRBJ2-7; abundance: -; v_gene: TRBV6-1; CDR3nt: TGTGCCAGCAGTGAGGGACTAGCGGGGACCGGGAACTTC; CDR3aa: CASSEGLAGTGNF
d_gene: -; len: 11; j_gene: TRBJ2-1; abundance: -; v_gene: TRBV10-2; CDR3nt: TGCGCCACCTCGAGGGAGTATGAGCAGTTCTTC; CDR3aa: CATSREYEQFF
d_gene: -; len: 16; j_gene: TRBJ2-1; abundance: -; v_gene: TRBV19; CDR3nt: TGTGCCAGTAGTATAGTAGGTAGCGGAGGCGTCAATGAGCAGTTCTTC; CDR3aa: CASSIVGSGGVNEQFF
d_gene: TRBD1; len: 19; j_gene: TRBJ2-2; abundance: once; v_gene: TRBV3-1/TRBV3-2; CDR3nt: TGTGCCAGCAGCCAAGGGTGGGGACAGGGGGCTAGGCGCACCGGGGAGCTGTTTTTT; CDR3aa: CASSQGWGQGARRTGELFF
d_gene: -; len: 12; j_gene: TRBJ1-2; abundance: -; v_gene: TRBV6-5; CDR3nt: TGTGCCAGCAACCCCGCTAACTATGGCTACACCTTC; CDR3aa: CASNPANYGYTF
d_gene: -; len: 16; j_gene: TRBJ1-2; abundance: -; v_gene: TRBV5-4; CDR3nt: TGTGCCAGCAGCCCGGGGGGTCGGGGGACTAACTATGGCTACACCTTC; CDR3aa: CASSPGGRGTNYGYTF
d_gene: -; len: 14; j_gene: TRBJ1-1; abundance: -; v_gene: TRBV5-1; CDR3nt: TGCGCCAGCAGCTCCCTCCGGGGGAACACTGAAGCTTTCTTT; CDR3aa: CASSSLRGNTEAFF
d_gene: -; len: 13; j_gene: TRBJ2-5; abundance: -; v_gene: TRBV4-1; CDR3nt: TGCGCCAGCAGCCAAGTTTCAGGAGAGACCCAGTACTTC; CDR3aa: CASSQVSGETQYF
d_gene: TRBD2; len: 15; j_gene: TRBJ2-7; abundance: -; v_gene: TRBV11-2; CDR3nt: TGTGCCAGCAGCTTAGGTTCTTCTAGCGGCTACGAGCAGTACTTC; CDR3aa: CASSLGSSSGYEQYF
d_gene: -; len: 12; j_gene: TRBJ1-6; abundance: -; v_gene: TRBV10-2; CDR3nt: TGCGCCAGCAAGGCCGGAAATTCACCCCTCCACTTT; CDR3aa: CASKAGNSPLHF
d_gene: -; len: 12; j_gene: TRBJ1-1; abundance: -; v_gene: TRBV27; CDR3nt: TGTGCCAGCACCTCGTGGGGAACTGAAGCTTTCTTT; CDR3aa: CASTSWGTEAFF
d_gene: TRBD2; len: 16; j_gene: TRBJ2-7; abundance: -; v_gene: TRBV6-1; CDR3nt: TGTGCCAGCAGTGCCACTAGCGGGAGGGCATCCTACGAGCAGTACTTC; CDR3aa: CASSATSGRASYEQYF
d_gene: -; len: 17; j_gene: TRBJ2-1; abundance: -; v_gene: TRBV15; CDR3nt: TGTGCCACCAGCAGAGATACGTGGGTAGCGCAATACAATGAGCAGTTCTTC; CDR3aa: CATSRDTWVAQYNEQFF
d_gene: -; len: 14; j_gene: TRBJ2-1; abundance: -; v_gene: TRBV2; CDR3nt: TGTGCCAGCAGTCGTCAGGGAGTGGACAATGAGCAGTTCTTC; CDR3aa: CASSRQGVDNEQFF
d_gene: -; len: 12; j_gene: TRBJ2-7; abundance: -; v_gene: TRBV11-3; CDR3nt: TGTGCCAGCAGCTTAGGTCAGTCCGAGCAGTACTTC; CDR3aa: CASSLGQSEQYF
d_gene: TRBD2; len: 15; j_gene: TRBJ2-7; abundance: once; v_gene: TRBV19; CDR3nt: TGTGCCAGTAGTATGGGACTAGCGGGAGTCTACGAGCAGTACTTC; CDR3aa: CASSMGLAGVYEQYF
d_gene: -; len: 11; j_gene: TRBJ2-7; abundance: -; v_gene: TRBV5-4; CDR3nt: TGTGCCAGCAGCTTAGGCGGCGAGCAGTACTTC; CDR3aa: CASSLGGEQYF
d_gene: -; len: 14; j_gene: TRBJ1-2; abundance: -; v_gene: TRBV19; CDR3nt: TGTGCCAGTAAAGCGACGGATACTAACTATGGCTACACCTTC; CDR3aa: CASKATDTNYGYTF
d_gene: TRBD2; len: 14; j_gene: TRBJ2-7; abundance: -; v_gene: TRBV18; CDR3nt: TGTGCCAGCTCCCCAGCGGGAGAGAACTACGAGCAGTACTTC; CDR3aa: CASSPAGENYEQYF
d_gene: TRBD1; len: 14; j_gene: TRBJ2-7; abundance: -; v_gene: TRBV29-1; CDR3nt: TGCAGCGTTGCCACGACAGGGAACTCCTACGAGCAGTACTTC; CDR3aa: CSVATTGNSYEQYF
d_gene: TRBD1; len: 15; j_gene: TRBJ1-6; abundance: -; v_gene: TRBV28; CDR3nt: TGTGCCAGCAGTTCAACAGGGGGGCGGAATTCACCCCTCCACTTT; CDR3aa: CASSSTGGRNSPLHF
d_gene: -; len: 15; j_gene: TRBJ2-5; abundance: -; v_gene: TRBV27; CDR3nt: TGTGCCAGCAGGCGGACAGGACTAGACCAAGAGACCCAGTACTTC; CDR3aa: CASRRTGLDQETQYF
d_gene: -; len: 14; j_gene: TRBJ2-3; abundance: -; v_gene: TRBV24-1; CDR3nt: TGTGCCACCAGGCCCAGGGCTGCAACAGATACGCAGTATTTT; CDR3aa: CATRPRAATDTQYF
d_gene: TRBD1; len: 16; j_gene: TRBJ2-7; abundance: -; v_gene: TRBV2; CDR3nt: TGTGCCAGCAGTGAACCTCGTGGGACAGGCTCCTACGAGCAGTACTTC; CDR3aa: CASSEPRGTGSYEQYF
d_gene: -; len: 12; j_gene: TRBJ2-7; abundance: -; v_gene: TRBV28; CDR3nt: TGTGCCAGCAGTTCCATCCGGGACCTACAGTACTTC; CDR3aa: CASSSIRDLQYF